Listed below are T cell receptor beta chains from one sample, sequenced in a study of blood T cell repertoires in COVID-19. Using immunoSEQ multiplex PCR, the repertoire was profiled, and TCRdb retains in-frame clones only, with some absent. The repertoire holds 250,000 to 400,000 clones, with about 85% as singletons. Sequences were obtained from PBMCs or T cells enriched from blood (not recorded which). The receptors were sampled from a woman in her thirties who had been exposed to COVID-19. Both conserved end residues are part of each CDR3. Size values are once, few and many counts, or a class for expanded clones, and some rows have none.

v_call	clone_size	cdr3_aa
TRBV3-1/TRBV3-2	NA	CASSQGQGRGNTEAFF
TRBV18	NA	CASSRPGQQETQYF
TRBV28	once	CASSYLGVSVNTEAFF
TRBV28	few	CASSSPPGTAGNTIYF
TRBV19	NA	CASSMTGKNYGYTF
TRBV2	NA	CASRDLGQGAKYNEQFF
TRBV6-1	NA	CASSDEREFYEQYF
TRBV5-1	few	CASSSGIGNSPLHF
TRBV11-3	NA	CASSFQGSEAFF
TRBV4-1	few	CASSRGDKNTEAFF
TRBV11-3	once	CASSPRTGGADTQYF
TRBV28	NA	CASSLANMGSGQPQHF
TRBV7-2	NA	CASSSRASGEREQFF
TRBV11-2	NA	CASSLEWTGSDTQYF
TRBV11-2	NA	CASRPVGGAKNIQYF
TRBV3-1/TRBV3-2	NA	CASSLISGTSGSTEQFF
TRBV2	NA	CASSDTGVEQYF
TRBV19	NA	CASSPSAYNEQFF
TRBV7-2	NA	CASSSRHGAGEKLFF
TRBV3-1/TRBV3-2	NA	CASSHLTYGDHQADYEQYF
TRBV27	NA	CASSHEIAPAYEQYF
TRBV19	NA	CASSSGMNYEQYF
TRBV5-4	few	CASSQGQGAGELFF
TRBV6-2/TRBV6-3	NA	CASSAAGGPPYEQYF
TRBV19	NA	CASSATSGRGDTQYF
TRBV4-3	NA	CASSQDNIYNSPLHF
TRBV7-2	once	CASSLELANEQFF
TRBV5-6	few	CASSLGTGGPSSYNSPLHF
TRBV7-9	NA	CASNEQGAGSPLHF
TRBV7-9	NA	CASSAGTGNGYTF
TRBV7-9	NA	CASSPEGSGEQFF
TRBV7-2	NA	CAIGMAGPYNEQFF
TRBV3-1/TRBV3-2	NA	CASSLRTGSSGNTIYF
TRBV2	NA	CASSVPLAGLNEQFF
TRBV12-5	NA	CASGSHLVSSQGPDYTF
TRBV6-5	NA	CASSTLAGYNEQFF
TRBV6-1	NA	CASSERAGGNTGELFF
TRBV10-3	NA	CAISESTGGADEQFF
TRBV18	NA	CASSPTQDSFYGYTF
TRBV4-1	NA	CASSLGTDYGYTF
TRBV5-1	NA	CASSPYRVTDTQYF
TRBV11-2	once	CASSGLAGLREQFF
TRBV7-5	NA	CASQMGTGGFQPQHF
TRBV14	NA	CASSHPNQPQHF
TRBV19	NA	CASRRGSNQPQHF
TRBV4-2	NA	CASSQDGTGGDEQFF
TRBV5-4	many	CASSKRFSGANVLTF
TRBV19	NA	CASRPRSSGGVGEQFF
TRBV6-5	NA	CASSRDREIYGYTF
TRBV3-1/TRBV3-2	NA	CASSQDGGRGNTIYF
TRBV3-1/TRBV3-2	NA	CASSPIQATEAFF
TRBV28	few	CASSSTNQPQHF
TRBV5-1	NA	CASSWPGQGNYGYTF
TRBV9	once	CASSVGQGKETQYF
TRBV5-4	NA	CASSLGLAGSYTGELFF
TRBV2	NA	CASSEGGWGGYGYTF
TRBV28	NA	CASRDSFYEQYF
TRBV2	few	CASSFDRGPYEQYF
TRBV28	once	CASSFQNLAGPRLNF